The 10 T cell receptor beta chains presented below share a single source sample, sequenced in a study of T cell responses to AZD1222 COVID-19 vaccine. Profiled with immunoSEQ multiplex PCR; TCRdb holds only in-frame clones, not every one. The table lists 80,000 or so clones, 70% to 90% of them singletons. The sample in question was peripheral blood, obtained on day 0 of AZD1222 vaccination. These receptors originate from an adult in good health.

The CDR3 loop reads CASSLTGMNTEAFF. The CDR3 DNA follows: TGCGCCAGCAGCTTGACAGGGATGAACACTGAAGCTTTCTTT. J is TRBJ1-1 and V is TRBV5-1; possible D gene TRBD1, 6 bases. CDR3 length: 14 amino acids. V was cut by 1 base and J by 0 bases, with 7 bases left in between. Germline lookup yields CDR1 SGHRS and CDR2 YFSETQ.

This chain joins TRBV5-1 and TRBJ2-1; 10 nucleotides line up with TRBD2. V lost 5 bases to trimming and J lost 8 bases; unmatched junction nucleotides: 10. The germline gives CDR1 SGHRS, CDR2 YFSETQ. This CDR3 is 15 amino acids long. DNA for the CDR3: TGCGCCAGCAGACCAGCGGGAGGGATAGGTGATGAGCAGTTCTTC. This encodes CASRPAGGIGDEQFF.

The genes are TRBV18 and TRBJ2-3; 8 nucleotides match TRBD1. The CDR3 runs 15 residues. Germline trimming cut 2 bases from V and 0 bases from J; bases unmatched to any gene: 1. CDR1 is KGHSH and CDR2 is LQKENI in the germline V gene. The CDR3 DNA follows: TGTGCCAGCTCACCAGGGACAGGTAGCACAGATACGCAGTATTTT. Protein: CASSPGTGSTDTQYF. Supplemented by reference TRBV18 and TRBJ2-3, the full variable domain reads NAGVMQNPRHLVRRRGQEARLRCSPMKGHSHVYWYRQLPEEGLKFMVYLQKENIIDESGMPKERFSAEFPKEGPSILRIQQVVRGDSAAYFCASSPGTGSTDTQYFGPGTRLTVL.

CDR3 in amino acids: CASSGQGNQETQYF. The CDR3 DNA follows: TGCGCCAGCAGTGGACAGGGCAACCAAGAGACCCAGTACTTC. The chain has TRBV10-1 and TRBJ2-5; 7 bases are shared with TRBD1. Trimming took 4 bases from V and 0 from J; bases not matched to a gene: 2. The CDR3 loop spans 14 amino acids. Germline lookup yields CDR1 WNHNN and CDR2 SYGVQD (reference sequence).

The count of this clone is one. The chain links TRBV6-5 to TRBJ2-7; the match to TRBD2 covers 8 bases. V lost 4 bases to trimming and J lost 5 bases; unmatched junction nucleotides: 7. There are 14 residues in the CDR3. Germline CDR1 is MNHEY and CDR2 is SVGAGI. The CDR3 DNA sequence: TGTGCCAGCAGTTCCGGGACTAGTGGGGACGAGCAGTACTTC. It is translated as CASSSGTSGDEQYF.

This chain links TRBV4-1 with TRBJ1-6; D is uncertain. The V gene's germline CDR1 is MGHRA and CDR2 YSYEKL. Trimming removed 0 bases at V and 8 bases at J, with 8 bases between. The CDR3 spans 14 residues. The CDR3 here is CASSQDLQDSPLHF. DNA of the CDR3: TGCGCCAGCAGCCAAGATCTCCAGGATTCACCCCTCCACTTT.

The chain has TRBV6-5 and TRBJ2-7, with a weak D call TRBD2 (5 bases). The CDR3 has 14 amino acids. In germline, CDR1 is MNHEY, CDR2 SVGAGI. V was pared by 0 bases and J by 7 bases, with 13 bases between. CDR3 sequence reads: CASSYSAGVGEQYF. The CDR3 DNA sequence: TGTGCCAGCAGTTACTCCGCCGGGGTGGGGGAGCAGTACTTC.

The CDR3, as DNA: TGTGCCAGCAGCTTGGATCCGGGAGGTTTTGTAGGGGGAGATACGCAGTATTTT. Protein: CASSLDPGGFVGGDTQYF. This chain uses TRBV5-4 with TRBJ2-3; weak D call: TRBD2 (7 bases). There are 18 residues in the CDR3. V was cut by 0 bases and J by 5 bases, with 22 bases left in between. Germline loops: CDR1 SGHNT, CDR2 YYREEE (reference sequence). Drawing the rest from reference TRBV5-4 and TRBJ2-3, the complete variable domain is ETGVTQSPTHLIKTRGQQVTLRCSSQSGHNTVSWYQQALGQGPQFIFQYYREEENGRGNFPPRFSGLQFPNYSSELNVNALELDDSALYLCASSLDPGGFVGGDTQYFGPGTRLTVL.

The chain employs TRBV7-2 and TRBJ1-6; D not certain. The CDR3 contains 13 residues. V was cut by 5 bases and J by 9 bases, with 11 bases left in between. Germline lookup yields CDR1 SGHTA and CDR2 FQGNSA. The CDR3 coding sequence is TGTGCCAGCAGCCCCACGGCTGTTTCACCCCTCCACTTT. Encoded protein: CASSPTAVSPLHF.

J is TRBJ2-3 and V is TRBV19; 7 bases are shared with TRBD1. The CDR3 has 15 residues. V was clipped by 9 bases and J by 4 bases; unmatched bases: 13. Germline V gene data show CDR1 as LNHDA and CDR2 as SQIVND (reference sequence). The CDR3, as DNA: TGTGCCAGCGAAGGACAGGCCAGGGGATCAGATACGCAGTATTTT. It specifies CASEGQARGSDTQYF.